The source of this TCR beta chain is a study of CD8+ T cells in alopecia areata. In each case, RNA was isolated and then reverse transcribed into cDNA as the sequencing template. The repertoire was sequenced with immunoSEQ multiplex PCR; TCRdb's copy has only in-frame clones and lacks some. In the table there are 150,000 to 200,000 clones, 55% to 65% of which are singletons. CD4+ and CD8+ T cells were sorted from PBMCs stained for CD3, CD4 and CD8. V gave up 4 bases and J gave up 1 base, with 7 bases separating them. Per the germline V gene, CDR1 is SQVTM and CDR2 is ANQGSEA. The CDR3 totals 12 residues. General study results and limits: Clonality was higher in lesional than normal scalp, especially in alopecia totalis/universalis.

As for this clone: Antigen specificity is unknown. In the same sample, other DNA sequences code for this CDR3.

This TCR came from a human donor in good health. Sample: CD4+ T cells sorted from blood. V is TRBV29-1 and J is TRBJ2-5; a possible D gene is TRBD1 (5 bases). The CDR3 loop is CSVVQGQETQYF. DNA of the CDR3: TGCAGCGTTGTTCAGGGCCAAGAGACCCAGTACTTC.